This paragraph reports one T cell receptor (beta chain). Its target is not known. V lost 4 bases, J lost 3 bases, and 10 bases lay in between. Germline values: CDR1 SQVTM, CDR2 ANQGSEA. The CDR3 extends over 13 amino acids. The table came from immunoSEQ multiplex PCR; TCRdb's copy has only in-frame clones and leaves some out. Counted here are under 130,000 clones, around 94% occurring once; the ten biggest clones make up 2% to 2.5%. The sample is drawn from a study of T cell responses to AZD1222 COVID-19 vaccine. The study, taken as a whole, reports: Donors were mostly white British, more females; clonal diversity possibly underestimated. After two AZD1222 doses, spike-specific TCR breadth and depth rose versus day 0. Among those given AZD1222, only six were seropositive at baseline.

The sequences come from peripheral blood, collected on day 0 of AZD1222 vaccination. The receptor comes from an adult in good health. This chain joins TRBV29-1 and TRBJ1-3; D is possibly TRBD1 (6 bases). CDR3 DNA: TGCAGCGTTGGGGAGACAGGTGGAAACACCATATATTTT. Protein: CSVGETGGNTIYF.